These 10 T cell receptor beta chains were all obtained from the same sample, sequenced in a study of regulatory T cells in long-lasting Graves disease. Time point indicated: newly diagnosed GD, antithyroid drugs for less than 3 months. PBMCs provided the RNA from which the TCR library was made. In building TCR beta libraries, iRepertoire HTBI primers were used together with Arm-PCR of CDR3 regions. Each CDR3 protein is one row after TCRdb ran MiXCR on the multiplex PCR reads. The sample has roughly 410,000 distinct CDR3 sequences, approximately 15% seen once; the top ten hold about 8%. In addition, the sample was reused for a study of T cells in Graves' hyperthyroidism and ophthalmopathy.

This material consisted of peripheral blood mononuclear cells (PBMCs), taken at new diagnosis, from a patient treated with antithyroid drugs. These receptors were obtained from a woman aged 40 to 50 with Graves disease.

Only a few counts were recorded for this clonotype. Germline is not matched at one junction end, which may reflect a read error. The chain uses TRBV7-7 and TRBJ2-2; D not certain. This CDR3 has 14 residues. The V gene's germline CDR1 is SSHAT and CDR2 FNYEAQ (reference sequence). The CDR3 region is CASSSRWGTGELFF. CDR3 bases: TGTGCTAGCAGCTCCCGGTGGGGCACCGGGGAGCTGTTTTTT. Combining the CDR3 with reference TRBV7-7 and TRBJ2-2 gives the whole variable domain GAGVSQSPRYKVTKRGQDVTLRCDPISSHATLYWYQQALGQGPEFLTYFNYEAQPDKSGLPSDRFSAERPEGSISTLTIQRTEQRDSAMYRCASSSRWGTGELFFGEGSRLTVL.

This clonotype was found many times. CDR3 bases: TGTGCCAGCAGGGCGCCCCCCGACCAAGAGACCCAGTACTTC. Its translation is CASRAPPDQETQYF. The rearrangement links TRBV2 to TRBJ2-5; no firm D call. Germline CDR1 SNHLY, CDR2 FYNNEI. V lost 6 bases, J lost 0 bases, and 11 bases lay in between. The CDR3 spans 14 residues.

Ten or more counts support this clonotype. The chain carries TRBV28 and TRBJ2-1; D is ambiguous. The germline V gene encodes CDR1 MDHEN and CDR2 SYDVKM. Trimming cost V 5 bases and J 2 bases, with 10 bases left between them. CDR3 length: 14 amino acids. This CDR3 is CASSTGHPYNEQFF. The CDR3 DNA is TGTGCCAGCAGTACCGGGCATCCCTACAATGAGCAGTTCTTC.

The genes are TRBV4-2 and TRBJ2-3; D ambiguous. This CDR3 region has 15 residues. V dropped 4 bases and J dropped 0 bases, with 11 bases sitting between them. The germline gives CDR1 LGHNA, CDR2 YNFKEQ. The CDR3 sequence is CASSRDLHSTDTQYF. CDR3 sequence (DNA): TGTGCCAGCAGCCGAGACCTCCATAGCACAGATACGCAGTATTTT.

In this sample, this clonotype turned up many times. The chain joins TRBV19 to TRBJ2-4; either TRBD1 or TRBD2 may fit D (6 bases each). The germline V gene encodes CDR1 LNHDA and CDR2 SQIVND (reference sequence). The CDR3 is made up of 19 amino acids. V dropped 0 bases and J dropped 5 bases, with 23 bases sitting between them. The CDR3 region has the DNA TGTGCCAGTAGTATAGATCCGTTCACGGGGGCCAGTACAGAAAACATTCAGTACTTC. As protein: CASSIDPFTGASTENIQYF. The complete variable domain, with remaining parts taken from reference TRBV19 and TRBJ2-4, reads DGGITQSPKYLFRKEGQNVTLSCEQNLNHDAMYWYRQDPGQGLRLIYYSQIVNDFQKGDIAEGYSVSREKKESFPLTVTSAQKNPTAFYLCASSIDPFTGASTENIQYFGAGTRLSVL.

This clonotype has ten or more counts. The V call is TRBV3-1, the J call TRBJ1-2; the match to TRBD1 covers 7 bases. This CDR3 has 13 amino acids. With V trimmed by 6 bases and J by 4 bases, 5 bases remained unmatched. The germline V gene has CDR1 LGHDT and CDR2 YNNKEL (reference sequence). In DNA, the CDR3 is TGTGCCAGCAGTGAACAGGGGTCCTATGGCTACACCTTC. This sequence encodes CASSEQGSYGYTF.

This clonotype was observed many times. This sequence joins TRBV12-3 or TRBV12-4 and TRBJ2-1, with TRBD2 matching over 11 bases. The V gene end was trimmed by 4 bases and the J gene end by 0 bases; junction bases not matched to a gene: 17. This CDR3 contains 21 residues. In nucleotides, the CDR3 is TGTGCCAGCAGTTCCATACTACTAGCGGGAGATGGCCCTAGCTCCTACAATGAGCAGTTCTTC. Its protein is CASSSILLAGDGPSSYNEQFF.

There are a few counts of this clonotype. This chain joins TRBV19 and TRBJ1-6; no clear D. V was shortened by 3 bases and J by 13 bases, with 16 bases between the two germline ends. CDR3 size: 14 residues. Per germline, CDR1 LNHDA and CDR2 SQIVND (reference sequence). The CDR3 region is CASSIDSSQEPLHF. CDR3 DNA sequence: TGTGCCAGTAGTATCGATAGCAGTCAGGAGCCCCTCCACTTT.

The gene calls are TRBV5-1 and TRBJ2-3, with 9 nucleotides matching TRBD1. This CDR3 is built from 15 residues. Germline CDR1 is SGHRS and CDR2 is YFSETQ. Germline trimming cut 2 bases from V and 4 bases from J; bases unmatched to any gene: 5. The CDR3 DNA sequence: TGCGCCAGCAGCTTCGGGACAGGGTTCGCAGATACGCAGTATTTT. Protein product: CASSFGTGFADTQYF.

V gene TRBV30 combines with J gene TRBJ2-1, with a weak D call TRBD2 (6 bases). The germline V gene has CDR1 GTSNPN and CDR2 SVGIG (reference sequence). V lost 2 bases and J lost 6, with 11 bases in between. This CDR3 has 13 amino acids. The CDR3 loop reads CAWSSGLSNEQFF. In nucleotides, the CDR3 is TGTGCCTGGAGTAGCGGGTTGTCCAATGAGCAGTTCTTC.